This T cell receptor beta chain came from a study of blood T cell repertoires in COVID-19. Under the authors' procedure: Amplification of reference gene primers provided the estimated nucleated cell counts. Data came from immunoSEQ multiplex PCR; TCRdb stores just in-frame clones and leaves some out. The DNA was the basis for D and trimming; V, J and clone size are from that table. The data show a few hundred thousand clones, with 90% seen just once and about 4.5% held by the top ten. The TCR comes from a woman aged 18-35 years with acute COVID-19. The specimen sequenced was PBMCs or T cells enriched from blood (not recorded which).

CDR3 region: CSGRGLAAFNEQFF. The CDR3 nucleotides are TGCAGCGGGAGGGGACTAGCGGCCTTTAATGAGCAGTTCTTC. The rearrangement uses TRBV29-1 and TRBJ2-1; 11 nucleotides agree with TRBD2. CDR3 length equals 14 residues. Germline-derived CDR1 and CDR2 are SQVTM and ANQGSEA. The trim removed 7 bases at V and 7 bases at J, leaving 9 bases unmatched.